The following is a T cell receptor beta chain sequence with its context. Its antigen is not known. RNA extraction and reverse transcription yielded cDNA as sequencing template. Profiling relied on immunoSEQ multiplex PCR, and the TCRdb table lists in-frame clones only, not all of them. This sample has under 85,000 clones, with 45% to 55% found just once. Those with alopecia areata gave lesional scalp punch biopsies and peripheral blood. The data were obtained in a study of CD8+ T cells in alopecia areata. Study-level information: Those patients who were treated received oral tofacitinib, which was given at 5 to 10 mg twice daily for moderate-to-severe alopecia areata. Tofacitinib therapy lasting 6 to 18 months was followed by 6 months off drug.

General study results and limits: Although TCR sharing was seen in mice, sharing across patients was less clear, possibly for HLA-related reasons.

Trimming cost V 2 bases and J 6 bases, with 14 bases left between them. CDR3 length equals 15 residues. CDR1 is SEHNR and CDR2 is FQNEAQ in the germline V gene (reference sequence). Sequenced material: CD8+ T cells sorted from blood, taken at week 0. The chain has TRBV7-9 and TRBJ2-1; no definite D call. The clonotype comes from a human donor with alopecia areata. Here the CDR3 reads CASSLTLSGSNEQFF. The CDR3 DNA is TGTGCCAGCAGCTTAACCCTGAGTGGCTCCAATGAGCAGTTCTTC.